This TCR beta chain was identified in a study of CD8 T cells in Susac syndrome. Trimming at V came to 4 bases and at J to 4 bases, leaving 5 bases not matched to a gene. Germline V lookup: CDR1 SGHNT, CDR2 YYREEE (reference sequence). The CDR3 totals 14 residues. Reverse transcription of about 0.45 to 1 ug RNA was carried out with random hexamers. TCRdb processed the immunoSEQ multiplex PCR reads anew with MiXCR; each CDR3 protein has one entry. The data contain about 300,000 distinct CDR3 sequences, about 92% of them singletons. This TCR derives from a human donor with multiple sclerosis. The V and J genes are TRBV5-4 and TRBJ2-7; 10 nucleotides match TRBD1. Material for sequencing was CD4+ T cells from PBMCs. CDR3 amino acids: CASSTRQGAYEQYF. The CDR3 DNA follows: TGTGCCAGCAGCACTAGACAGGGGGCTTACGAGCAGTACTTC.